The present entry profiles one T cell receptor beta chain with its context. The antigen is unknown. This entry belongs to a study of shared clonotypes between healthy human individuals. Looking at the study overall: The people who gave samples were a couple of women and three men aged 18 to 49. Notes on the study in general: Shared clonotypes: 4.5% to 5% naive CD4, under 4% naive CD8, roughly 2.4% memory CD4, roughly 0.4% memory CD8.

Assay used: immunoSEQ multiplex PCR; TCRdb lists only in-frame clones, some missing. Here the sample spans over a million clones, around 97% being singletons. Those who donated, Caucasian adults without exception, all lived in Nashville, Tennessee. CD4+ cell separation produced CD45RA+ naive and CD45RA-negative memory subsets. CDR1 MNHEY and CDR2 SVGAGI come from the germline V gene. The germline V and J ends were trimmed by 3 bases and 7 bases, with 15 bases remaining between them. The CDR3 runs to 15 residues. This chain joins TRBV6-5 and TRBJ1-4; D possibly corresponds to TRBD1 (6 bases). The sequence was obtained from a man between 25 and 39 years old in good health. Input material: naive CD4+ T cells sorted from blood. Subset indicated: CD45RA+ positively selected. CDR3 nucleotides: TGTGCCAGCAGTTATACAGGGAAACGTGGTGAAAAACTGTTTTTT. This sequence encodes CASSYTGKRGEKLFF.